These 13 T cell receptor beta chains were sequenced from one sample in a study of blood T cell repertoires in COVID-19. The assay was immunoSEQ multiplex PCR, and TCRdb's table has in-frame clones only and misses some. The sample consists of some 110,000 clones, approximately 90% of them appearing once. The sequenced sample consisted of peripheral blood. These receptors were obtained from a human donor with active COVID-19. The donor label of this sample is uncertain.

This chain joins TRBV5-4 and TRBJ1-6; D is unclear. The CDR3 extends over 14 amino acids. V lost 4 bases and J 6 bases, leaving 11 bases between the germline ends. Germline V gene sequence: CDR1 SGHNT, CDR2 YYREEE (reference sequence). DNA for the CDR3: TGTGCCAGCAGCGGGGTGGAGGGTAATTCACCCCTCCACTTT. It is translated as CASSGVEGNSPLHF.

J is TRBJ2-1 and V is TRBV5-1; perhaps TRBD1 as D (6 bases). Germline CDR1 and CDR2: SGHRS and YFSETQ. Trimming left V 3 bases short and J 15 bases short, with 22 bases between. CDR3 length: 14 residues. The CDR3 spells CASSSQSTGSTWFF. CDR3 DNA sequence: TGCGCCAGCAGCTCTCAGTCCACAGGGTCTACTTGGTTCTTC.

The genes are TRBV6-2 or TRBV6-3 and TRBJ1-1; D is undetermined. This CDR3 contains 12 residues. Germline loops: CDR1 MNHEY, CDR2 SVGEGT. V was clipped by 5 bases and J by 2 bases, with 6 bases between them. Here the CDR3 DNA reads TGTGCCAGCAGTCGTGTCAACACTGAAGCTTTCTTT. Protein product: CASSRVNTEAFF.

This clone was recorded a few times. The chain uses TRBV4-2 and TRBJ2-2; possible D gene TRBD1, 6 bases. Germline CDR1 and CDR2: LGHNA and YNFKEQ. The CDR3 sequence is 16 residues long. Trimming left V 4 bases short and J 1 base short, with 13 bases between. Here the CDR3 reads CASSRNQGRNTGELFF. As DNA, the CDR3 is TGTGCCAGCAGCCGTAATCAGGGGAGGAACACCGGGGAGCTGTTTTTT.

Details on this clone: The sample carries other DNA sequences with the same CDR3. CDR3 sequence reads: CSAQLAFEQFF. CDR3 sequence (DNA): TGCAGTGCTCAACTAGCGTTTGAGCAGTTCTTC. The chain uses TRBV20-1 and TRBJ2-1; 7 bases match TRBD2. This CDR3 has 11 amino acids. Germline assignment: CDR1 DFQATT and CDR2 SNEGSKA (reference sequence). J was trimmed by 9 bases and V by 5 bases; bases with no gene match: 4.

The V gene is TRBV18, the J gene TRBJ2-6; no clear D gene. Germline assignment: CDR1 KGHSH and CDR2 LQKENI. The CDR3 contains 15 residues. V dropped 1 base and J dropped 2 bases, with 6 bases sitting between them. The CDR3 reads CASSPQSAGANVLTF. In DNA form, the CDR3 reads TGTGCCAGCTCACCACAATCAGCTGGGGCCAACGTCCTGACTTTC.

V gene TRBV11-2 combines with J gene TRBJ2-7; D is unclear. Germline values: CDR1 SGHAT, CDR2 FQNNGV. The V gene lost 5 bases and the J gene lost 2 bases, with 4 bases spanning the gap. This CDR3 is built from 11 residues. In DNA, the CDR3 is TGTGCCAGCAGCCTCCCCTACGAGCAGTACTTC. Translation gives CASSLPYEQYF.

V is TRBV5-4 and J is TRBJ1-2, with D perhaps matching TRBD1 (5 bases). V lost 0 bases to trimming and J lost 8 bases, with 17 bases between them. Germline V gene data show CDR1 as SGHNT and CDR2 as YYREEE (reference sequence). The CDR3 runs 15 residues. CDR3 DNA: TGTGCCAGCAGCTTGGCGGGGGTGGCAGGGAAGGGCTACACCTTC. Protein product: CASSLAGVAGKGYTF.

V gene TRBV24-1 combines with J gene TRBJ2-5; 9 bases line up with TRBD2. Trimming cost V 2 bases and J 2 bases; bases outside gene matches: 8. The CDR3 extends over 17 amino acids. Germline V gene data show CDR1 as KGHDR and CDR2 as SFDVKD. The CDR3, as DNA: TGTGCCACCAGTGATTGGACGACTAGCGGAACACAAGAGACCCAGTACTTC. It is translated as CATSDWTTSGTQETQYF.

J is TRBJ1-2 and V is TRBV7-2, with a tentative D call TRBD1 (6 bases). The V end was cut by 4 bases, the J end by 7 bases, with 22 bases between. There are 16 residues in the CDR3. CDR1 and CDR2 from the germline V gene are SGHTA and FQGNSA. CDR3 sequence reads: CASSYSPEKGQRGYTF. The CDR3 DNA follows: TGTGCCAGCAGCTATTCCCCCGAAAAAGGACAGCGTGGCTACACCTTC.

This clone was seen just once. The genes are TRBV9 and TRBJ2-2, with 15 bases lining up with TRBD2. Trimming removed 3 bases from V and 4 bases from J; junction bases left unmatched: 7. Germline V gene sequence: CDR1 SGDLS, CDR2 YYNGEE. The CDR3 totals 18 residues. CDR3 coding DNA: TGTGCCAGCAGCGCCCCGGGACTAGCGGGGGGTGGCACCGGGGAGCTGTTTTTT. Residues: CASSAPGLAGGGTGELFF.

The gene calls are TRBV6-2 or TRBV6-3 and TRBJ1-2; D gene uncertain. Between the trimmed V and J ends, which lost 2 bases and 6 bases, there was a span of 7 bases. Germline V gives CDR1 MNHEY, CDR2 SVGEGT. The CDR3 sequence is 12 residues long. CDR3 loop: CASSYQADGYTF. The CDR3 DNA follows: TGTGCCAGCAGTTACCAGGCCGATGGCTACACCTTC.

The J gene is TRBJ2-7, the V gene TRBV19; TRBD1 agrees at 7 bases. The length of the CDR3 is 13 residues. Trimming cost V 3 bases and J 5 bases; bases outside gene matches: 4. CDR1 is LNHDA, CDR2 SQIVND, per germline (reference sequence). CDR3 bases: TGTGCCAGTAGTATTAGTAGGGGGCACGAGCAGTACTTC. It encodes CASSISRGHEQYF.